Listed below are T cell receptor beta chains from one sample, sequenced in a study of identical twins. TCRdb processed the 5' RACE reads anew with MiXCR; each CDR3 protein has one entry. Found here are under 1 million distinct CDR3 sequences, roughly an eighth of them singletons; the top ten hold around 1.6%. These records were also assigned to another study, of yellow fever vaccine responses in identical twins.

Sequenced material: PBMCs. The receptors were sampled from a woman in her late teens or twenties in good health. The CDR3 runs from the conserved cysteine through the conserved F or W. Fields, in order: clone size, J gene, V gene, D gene, CDR3 protein, CDR3 DNA. The D gene is left open where the match is weak. Size values are once, few and many counts, or a class for expanded clones, and some rows have none.

abundance: few
j_gene: TRBJ2-3
v_gene: TRBV12-3/TRBV12-4
d_gene: -
CDR3aa: CAWGQSTDTQYF
CDR3nt: TGTGCTTGGGGCCAGAGCACAGATACGCAGTATTTT

abundance: few
j_gene: TRBJ2-1
v_gene: TRBV15
d_gene: -
CDR3aa: CATSGPLTDNQFF
CDR3nt: TGTGCCACCAGCGGACCATTAACTGACAATCAGTTCTTC

abundance: few
j_gene: TRBJ2-1
v_gene: TRBV4-1
d_gene: -
CDR3aa: CASVGTKAQQFF
CDR3nt: TGCGCCAGCGTGGGGACCAAGGCCCAACAGTTCTTC

abundance: -
j_gene: TRBJ2-2
v_gene: TRBV10-1
d_gene: TRBD2
CDR3aa: CASSGSSGSDAGELFF
CDR3nt: TGCGCCAGCAGTGGAAGTAGCGGGAGTGATGCCGGGGAGCTGTTTTTT

abundance: many
j_gene: TRBJ1-2
v_gene: TRBV6-5
d_gene: -
CDR3aa: CASSSTGRPTNYGYTF
CDR3nt: TGTGCCAGCAGTTCGACAGGTCGACCAACTAACTATGGCTACACCTTC

abundance: -
j_gene: TRBJ1-2
v_gene: TRBV6-4
d_gene: TRBD1
CDR3aa: CASSPGTGGKGYGYTF
CDR3nt: TGTGCCAGCAGCCCCGGGACAGGGGGCAAAGGCTATGGCTACACCTTC

abundance: -
j_gene: TRBJ2-2
v_gene: TRBV18
d_gene: -
CDR3aa: CASSPLAGIGELFF
CDR3nt: TGTGCCAGCTCACCCCTGGCAGGCATCGGGGAGCTGTTTTTT

abundance: -
j_gene: TRBJ1-6
v_gene: TRBV20-1
d_gene: -
CDR3aa: CSAFGGDNSPLHF
CDR3nt: TGCAGTGCTTTTGGGGGCGATAATTCACCCCTCCACTTT

abundance: many
j_gene: TRBJ1-2
v_gene: TRBV5-5
d_gene: -
CDR3aa: CASSLAVSAPNYGYTF
CDR3nt: TGTGCCAGCAGCTTGGCCGTCAGCGCCCCGAACTATGGCTACACCTTC

abundance: many
j_gene: TRBJ1-5
v_gene: TRBV28
d_gene: -
CDR3aa: CASSPRQRIVRDYQPQHF
CDR3nt: TGTGCCAGCAGTCCCCGACAGCGTATCGTCAGGGACTATCAGCCCCAGCATTTT

abundance: -
j_gene: TRBJ2-7
v_gene: TRBV5-5
d_gene: -
CDR3aa: CASSREVTSRYEQYF
CDR3nt: TGTGCCAGCAGCCGCGAGGTGACCTCCCGATACGAGCAGTACTTC

abundance: -
j_gene: TRBJ1-1
v_gene: TRBV7-9
d_gene: -
CDR3aa: CASSLKGQYTEAFF
CDR3nt: TGTGCCAGCAGCTTAAAAGGACAGTACACTGAAGCTTTCTTT

abundance: -
j_gene: TRBJ2-5
v_gene: TRBV27
d_gene: -
CDR3aa: CASSLGRTGVGETQYF
CDR3nt: TGTGCCAGCAGTTTGGGGAGGACGGGGGTCGGGGAGACCCAGTACTTC

abundance: -
j_gene: TRBJ2-3
v_gene: TRBV27
d_gene: -
CDR3aa: CASKLGGALDTQYF
CDR3nt: TGTGCCAGCAAACTGGGGGGTGCCTTAGATACGCAGTATTTT

abundance: few
j_gene: TRBJ2-5
v_gene: TRBV27
d_gene: TRBD2
CDR3aa: CASSRLGLAKETQYF
CDR3nt: TGTGCCAGCAGTCGGCTGGGACTAGCCAAAGAGACCCAGTACTTC

abundance: -
j_gene: TRBJ2-2
v_gene: TRBV11-2
d_gene: -
CDR3aa: CASSFQGNAGELFF
CDR3nt: TGTGCCAGCAGCTTTCAGGGGAACGCCGGGGAGCTGTTTTTT

abundance: few
j_gene: TRBJ1-4
v_gene: TRBV20-1
d_gene: -
CDR3aa: CSARNEKLFF
CDR3nt: TGCAGTGCTAGAAATGAAAAACTGTTTTTT

abundance: -
j_gene: TRBJ2-2
v_gene: TRBV7-8
d_gene: -
CDR3aa: CASMSQENTGELFF
CDR3nt: TGTGCCAGCATGAGCCAAGAGAACACCGGGGAGCTGTTTTTT

abundance: -
j_gene: TRBJ2-7
v_gene: TRBV29-1
d_gene: TRBD1
CDR3aa: CSATGTGGGEQYF
CDR3nt: TGCAGCGCGACCGGGACAGGGGGCGGCGAGCAGTACTTC

abundance: few
j_gene: TRBJ2-1
v_gene: TRBV11-1
d_gene: TRBD1
CDR3aa: CASSSQDRGNYNEQFF
CDR3nt: TGTGCCAGCAGCTCCCAAGACAGGGGTAACTACAATGAGCAGTTCTTC